This T cell receptor beta chain was sequenced for a study of Ad26.COV2.S vaccination and SARS-CoV-2 variants. Overall study context: Ad26.COV2.S shots went into the muscle once or twice, 56 days apart.

Sequencing used immunoSEQ multiplex PCR; TCRdb keeps in-frame clones, though not all of them. In the table there are 200,000 to 300,000 clones, more than 75% of which are singletons. Germline CDR1 SGDLS, CDR2 YYNGEE. The CDR3 totals 15 residues. The treatment is: some 20 received Ad26.COV2.S at low or high dose, single or two shots; roughly 5 received placebo; per-sample allocation not given. Samples came from day 63 after the first vaccine or placebo injection. A note on this clone: Its antigen is not known. The germline gene is not matched at one end of the junction; a read error may be the cause.

Broader study findings: Researchers reported similar non-spike TCR breadth in vaccine and placebo recipients. Reportedly, after vaccination the spike-specific CD8+ and CD4+ T cell responses displayed substantial breadth.

The chain is built from TRBV9 and TRBJ2-7; D may correspond to TRBD1 or TRBD2 (5 bases each). The sequencing used peripheral blood, collected in a trial of Ad26.COV2.S vaccine versus placebo. The clonotype was recovered from a person aged 18 to 59 who received the Ad26.COV2.S COVID-19 vaccine or a placebo. CDR3 amino acids: CASGVDRQGPYEQYF. The DNA for the CDR3 is TGTGCCAGCGGCGTAGATAGGCAGGGACCCTACGAGCAGTACTTC.